The rows below give T cell receptor beta chains drawn from one sample of a study of chemoradiotherapy in HPV16-positive cancers. Clones were read by immunoSEQ multiplex PCR, and TCRdb kept only the in-frame ones, dropping some. Counted here are tens of thousands of clones, approximately 91% occurring once; the ten biggest clones make up 4.2%. Here the sequenced sample was blood, taken from a patient who underwent chemoradiotherapy. The receptor source for this set is a human donor with HPV-associated anogenital cancer. Both conserved end residues are part of each CDR3. The order of the fields is V gene, J gene, D gene, clone size, CDR3 DNA, CDR3 protein. The D gene is left open where the match is weak. Clone size is not always given. Where it is, it says once, few, many or a class for expanded clones.

TRBV10-2	TRBJ1-1	NA	NA	TGCGCCAGCAGCCCCCATGGGGGCACTGAAGCTTTCTTT	CASSPHGGTEAFF
TRBV6-1	TRBJ1-5	TRBD1	NA	TGTGCCAGCAGTGACAAAGGGACAGGGAGAGTTGGAGGAAATCAGCCCCAGCATTTT	CASSDKGTGRVGGNQPQHF
TRBV30	TRBJ1-2	TRBD1	NA	TGTGCCTGGGAACCGGGACAGGGGGGACTAAACTATGGCTACACCTTC	CAWEPGQGGLNYGYTF
TRBV19	TRBJ1-5	NA	once	TGTGCCAGTAGTCTGCCACGGGGGGGAGCTATACACAATCAGCCCCAGCATTTT	CASSLPRGGAIHNQPQHF
TRBV7-9	TRBJ1-5	NA	NA	TGTGCCAGCAGCTTAGCGGGAACCAATCAGCCCCAGCATTTT	CASSLAGTNQPQHF
TRBV15	TRBJ2-3	TRBD2	few	TGTGCCACCAGCAGGCGGGGGAGCACAGATACGCAGTATTTT	CATSRRGSTDTQYF
TRBV27	TRBJ1-1	TRBD1	NA	TGTGCCAGCCTAGGACAGGGAAGCACTGAAGCTTTCTTT	CASLGQGSTEAFF
TRBV5-4	TRBJ1-1	NA	once	TGTGTCGAACGGTTTTCTAATTCGCGGAACACTGAAGCTTTCTTT	CVERFSNSRNTEAFF
TRBV7-2	TRBJ2-7	NA	NA	TGTGCCAGCAGCTTGGGACGGAGCTCCTACGAGCAGTACTTC	CASSLGRSSYEQYF
TRBV19	TRBJ1-5	TRBD1	NA	TGTGCCAGTAGTATAGGACAGGGAGCTGCCCGGAGCAATCAGCCCCAGCATTTT	CASSIGQGAARSNQPQHF
TRBV5-6	TRBJ2-5	NA	NA	TGTGCCAGCAGCTTGTGGGATTTGGAGACCCAGTACTTC	CASSLWDLETQYF
TRBV2	TRBJ2-5	TRBD1	NA	TGTGCCAGCTTCACACGAGGACAGGGGAACCAAGAGACCCAGTACTTC	CASFTRGQGNQETQYF
TRBV6-1	TRBJ2-1	TRBD2	NA	TGTGCCAGCAGTTCGGGACTAGCGGGATTGAGGTTCTTC	CASSSGLAGLRFF
TRBV6-5	TRBJ1-2	NA	NA	TGTGCCAGCAGTTACAGGGGTGGCTATGGCTACACCTTC	CASSYRGGYGYTF
TRBV28	TRBJ1-2	TRBD1	NA	TGTGCCAGCTATAGTGCCGGGACAGGGGATGGCTACACCTTC	CASYSAGTGDGYTF
TRBV11-2	TRBJ1-5	NA	NA	TGTGCCAGCAGCTTATCCACAGGGCAGCCCCAGCATTTT	CASSLSTGQPQHF
TRBV2	TRBJ1-6	TRBD1	NA	TGTGCCAGCAGTGGGGACAGCGTCCATAATTCACCCCTCCACTTT	CASSGDSVHNSPLHF
TRBV5-8	TRBJ2-7	TRBD2	once	TGTGCCAGCAGCATACCGGGACTAGCGGGAGAGTACGAGCAGTACTTC	CASSIPGLAGEYEQYF
TRBV13	TRBJ2-4	NA	NA	TGTGCCAGCAGCTTAGGGGCAATCAAAAACATTCAGTACTTC	CASSLGAIKNIQYF
TRBV5-6	TRBJ1-1	NA	once	TGTGCCAGCAGCTTGTGGAATGCAGGGGTGGAAGCTTTCTTT	CASSLWNAGVEAFF
TRBV5-6	TRBJ2-3	TRBD2	NA	TGTGCCAGCAGACCGGGACTAGGAGGGGATACGCAGTATTTT	CASRPGLGGDTQYF
TRBV19	TRBJ2-1	NA	NA	TGTGCCAGTATTGGTAGCTCCTACAATGAGCAGTTCTTC	CASIGSSYNEQFF
TRBV9	TRBJ2-1	NA	few	TGTGCCAGCAGCCCGAGGAGGGGGTTGAACAATGAGCAGTTCTTC	CASSPRRGLNNEQFF
TRBV28	TRBJ1-2	NA	NA	TGTGCCAGCAGCTTTCTAGAGGGTGTTTCGGGCGGCTACACCTTC	CASSFLEGVSGGYTF
TRBV11-3	TRBJ2-5	NA	NA	TGTGCCAGCAGCTTAGATGGCGGGGTCCAAGAGACCCAGTACTTC	CASSLDGGVQETQYF
TRBV29-1	TRBJ1-2	NA	NA	TGCAGCGTTGGATCAGGGATATACGGCTACACCTTC	CSVGSGIYGYTF
TRBV13	TRBJ2-7	TRBD1	NA	TGTGCCAGCAGCTTAGAGCCAGGGGGCTACGAGCAGTACTTC	CASSLEPGGYEQYF
TRBV19	TRBJ1-1	NA	few	TGTGCCAGTAGCCAGGGAATGAGGACTGAAGCTTTCTTT	CASSQGMRTEAFF
TRBV6-5	TRBJ1-5	TRBD1	NA	TGTGCCAGCAGTCCGGGACAGTTAAACAATCAGCCCCAGCATTTT	CASSPGQLNNQPQHF
TRBV9	TRBJ1-1	NA	NA	TGTGCCAGCAGCTTAGAGATGAACACTGAAGCTTTCTTT	CASSLEMNTEAFF
TRBV28	TRBJ2-1	NA	NA	TGTGCCAGCAGTTTATCATATGAGCAGTTCTTC	CASSLSYEQFF
TRBV7-7	TRBJ2-1	TRBD2	once	TGTGCTAGCAGCCTGAATTCCGGGACTAGCGGGATATATGAGCAGTTCTTC	CASSLNSGTSGIYEQFF
TRBV19	TRBJ2-7	TRBD2	NA	TGTGCCAGTAGTCCCCTCAGAGGCGGGGGGGACGAGCAGTACTTC	CASSPLRGGGDEQYF
TRBV19	TRBJ2-1	NA	NA	TGTGCCAGTAGTATCGGGACTCCTAATGAGCAGTTCTTC	CASSIGTPNEQFF
TRBV6-1	TRBJ1-2	TRBD1	once	TGTGCCAGCAGTGGGGGACAGGGGGCCAGCTATGGCTACACCTTC	CASSGGQGASYGYTF
TRBV13	TRBJ2-7	NA	NA	TGTGCCAGCAGCTTGGGAGGCCCGTTCTACGAGCAGTACTTC	CASSLGGPFYEQYF
TRBV5-1	TRBJ1-1	NA	NA	TGCGCCAGCAGCCGGATGGAGGGTGGAAACACTGAAGCTTTCTTT	CASSRMEGGNTEAFF
TRBV10-3	TRBJ2-1	NA	NA	TGTGCCACGGGTTCTAGCGCCAATGAGCAGTTCTTC	CATGSSANEQFF
TRBV5-4	TRBJ1-1	NA	NA	TGTGCCAGCAGCTTATTTTATTCGGTGCGTAGGAACACTGAAGCTTTCTTT	CASSLFYSVRRNTEAFF
TRBV6-1	TRBJ2-7	NA	NA	TGTGCCAGCAGTGAAGACCGCGGCAGGGGGCAGTACTTC	CASSEDRGRGQYF
TRBV19	TRBJ1-1	NA	NA	TGTGCCAGTACCCCCGGGCCTTGGACTGAAGCTTTCTTT	CASTPGPWTEAFF
TRBV7-6	TRBJ2-3	TRBD2	once	TGTGCCAGCAGCTTTACTAGCGGGAGAGGGGGTCGGACAGATACGCAGTATTTT	CASSFTSGRGGRTDTQYF
TRBV6-1	TRBJ2-1	NA	NA	TGTGCCAGCAGGGAGACCCCGACCTCCTACAATGAGCAGTTCTTC	CASRETPTSYNEQFF
TRBV28	TRBJ2-5	TRBD2	NA	TGTGCCAGCAGTTTACGTAGCGGGAGGACGGAGACCCAGTACTTC	CASSLRSGRTETQYF
TRBV16	TRBJ2-1	NA	NA	TGTGCCAGCAGCGGCGAGGCTGAGCAGTTCTTC	CASSGEAEQFF
TRBV6-5	TRBJ2-2	NA	NA	TGTGCCAGCAGCCGAGGAAGCGCCGGGGAGCTGTTTTTT	CASSRGSAGELFF
TRBV27	TRBJ2-3	NA	NA	TGTGCCAGCAGTTCGGTAGTTTATAGCACAGATACGCAGTATTTT	CASSSVVYSTDTQYF
TRBV27	TRBJ2-4	NA	NA	TGTGCCAGCAGTAGAATACAGGGAATAGACATTCAGTACTTC	CASSRIQGIDIQYF
TRBV6-5	TRBJ2-1	TRBD1	NA	TGTGCCAGCAGTCCAGGGGGTAATGAGCAGTTCTTC	CASSPGGNEQFF
TRBV5-1	TRBJ1-4	TRBD1	NA	TGCGCCAGCGGGTGGACAGGGTCGAATGAAAAACTGTTTTTT	CASGWTGSNEKLFF
TRBV7-9	TRBJ1-4	NA	NA	TGTGCCAGCAGCCCATCCGGGACGAGGAATGAAAAACTGTTTTTT	CASSPSGTRNEKLFF
TRBV28	TRBJ2-1	TRBD2	NA	TGTGCCAGCAGTAGTAGCGGGAGCAACTACAATGAGCAGTTCTTC	CASSSSGSNYNEQFF
TRBV9	TRBJ1-5	NA	NA	TGTGCCAGCAGCGTCGGGACCCATAATCAGCCCCAGCATTTT	CASSVGTHNQPQHF
TRBV5-5	TRBJ1-3	NA	NA	TGTGCCAGCAGCTTGCTCGGGAGCTCTGGAAACACCATATATTTT	CASSLLGSSGNTIYF
TRBV28	TRBJ1-2	NA	NA	TGTGCCAGCAGCTCATCCCAGTGGCAGGGGAGGGGAGACGGCTATGGCTACACCTTC	CASSSSQWQGRGDGYGYTF
TRBV5-1	TRBJ2-3	NA	once	TGCGCCAGCAGCTTGGAGGGGGGCTCAGATACGCAGTATTTT	CASSLEGGSDTQYF
TRBV7-2	TRBJ1-4	NA	NA	TGTGCCAGCAGCTTGGGGCCTGCGGGAAAACTGTTTTTT	CASSLGPAGKLFF